Listed here are 30 T cell receptor beta chains from one sample, sequenced in a study of T cell clonality in common variable immunodeficiency. TCRdb's table, derived via immunoSEQ multiplex PCR, lists solely in-frame clones and lacks some. This sample has around 45,000 clones, each found more than once. Sequencing used peripheral blood mononuclear cells. The receptors come from a person aged 18-70 years in good health.

This clone has a count of ten or more. The CDR3 end is not reached by the read, which stops 3 residues before it; the germline J gene fills it in. J is TRBJ2-7 and V is TRBV5-1; D is possibly TRBD1 (6 bases). The CDR3 is 16 amino acids. Per germline, CDR1 SGHRS and CDR2 YFSETQ. Deletions cut 0 bases from V and 0 bases from J, with 13 bases between. The CDR3 bases that were read are TGCGCCAGCAGCTTGGCTCATGGACAGAGCTCCTACGAG. Its protein product is CASSLAHGQSSYE. The whole CDR3 region reads CASSLAHGQSSYEQYF.

This clone was picked up a small number of times. With a much larger clone just one base away, this may be a read error. Other DNA sequences in this sample translate to the same CDR3. CDR3 bases read: TGTGCCAGCAGCTCAGTTGACTCTGGAAACACA. It yields the protein CASSSVDSGNT. The entire CDR3 sequence reads CASSSVDSGNTIYF. The chain joins TRBV6-2 or TRBV6-3 to TRBJ1-3; no definite D call. Coverage ceases 3 residues before the CDR3 finishes, and the germline J gene fills in the end. The CDR3 is made up of 14 amino acids. Germline CDR1 is MNHEY and CDR2 is SVGEGT.

Turning to this clone: The read terminates 3 residues ahead of where the CDR3 ends, so the germline J gene completes it. The gene calls are TRBV30 and TRBJ2-3, with a weak D call TRBD1 (5 bases). Germline CDR1 reads GTSNPN; CDR2 reads SVGIG (reference sequence). The CDR3 has 13 residues. The CDR3: CAWSGGTQEAQYF. CDR3 DNA (partial): TGTGCCTGGAGTGGGGGCACCCAAGAGGCG.

This clone came up many times. The covered CDR3 bases are TGTGCCAGCTCACTGGGACAGATGGATGGC. This codes for CASSLGQMDG. The complete CDR3 protein is CASSLGQMDGYTF. V is TRBV18 and J is TRBJ1-2; 7 positions agree with TRBD1. Read sequence stops 3 residues before the CDR3 end, and the germline J gene provides the missing end. Per the germline V gene, CDR1 is KGHSH and CDR2 is LQKENI. This CDR3 contains 13 residues. Trimming took 4 bases from V and 6 from J; bases not matched to a gene: 5.

The table lists this clone with many counts. Read coverage stops 3 residues before the CDR3 terminus; the germline J gene supplies the remainder. The chain uses TRBV2 and TRBJ2-7, with D possibly being TRBD1 (6 bases). CDR1 SNHLY and CDR2 FYNNEI come from the germline V gene. This CDR3 contains 15 residues. V lost 7 bases, J lost 2 bases, and 18 bases lay in between. CDR3 DNA (partial): TGTGCCAGCACCCAACAGGGTGGAACACCCTACGAG. This codes for CASTQQGGTPYE. The full CDR3 reads CASTQQGGTPYEQYF.

In this sample, this clone turned up many times. Sequencing ends 3 residues short of the CDR3 end; the germline J gene provides the rest. The chain couples TRBV19 to TRBJ1-5; D ambiguous. The V and J ends lost 1 base and 2 bases respectively, with 12 bases between them. The CDR3 length is 16 residues. Germline V gives CDR1 LNHDA, CDR2 SQIVND (reference sequence). CDR3: CASSIGVVRGNQPQHF. The DNA read from the CDR3 is TGTGCCAGTAGTATAGGCGTGGTGCGGGGCAATCAGCCC.

This clone was counted between two and nine times. The read stops 3 residues short of the end of the CDR3; the missing end is completed from the germline J gene. The V gene is TRBV5-6, the J gene TRBJ2-3, with D unclear. The germline CDR1 and CDR2 sequences are SGHDT and YYEEEE. This CDR3 contains 14 residues. This CDR3 reads CASSLGHIQETQYF. The CDR3 bases that were read are TGTGCCAGCAGCTTGGGCCACATCCAAGAGACG.

This clone came up many times. The read falls 3 residues short of the CDR3 end, and the missing part is taken from the germline J gene. The V and J genes are TRBV28 and TRBJ2-5; the match to TRBD2 covers 9 bases. V gave up 2 bases and J gave up 5 bases; unmatched junction bases: 3. Germline V gene data show CDR1 as MDHEN and CDR2 as SYDVKM. There are 14 residues in the CDR3. The CDR3: CASSLAGGKETQYF. The sequenced part of the CDR3 DNA is TGTGCCAGCAGTTTAGCGGGGGGGAAGGAGACC.

This clone was counted many times. Read coverage stops 3 residues before the CDR3 terminus; the germline J gene supplies the remainder. V is TRBV6-2 or TRBV6-3 and J is TRBJ1-2, with TRBD1 as a possible D gene (6 bases). CDR1 is MNHEY and CDR2 is SVGEGT in the germline V gene. V was cut by 6 bases and J by 2 bases, with 10 bases left in between. The CDR3 has 13 residues. CDR3 sequence reads: CASSLQGNYGYTF. CDR3 bases read: TGTGCCAGCAGCTTACAGGGCAACTATGGC.

Ten or more counts support this clone. From the germline J gene comes the end of the CDR3, since the read stops 3 residues before it. This chain uses TRBV5-4 with TRBJ1-1, with TRBD1 matching over 8 bases. The V gene's germline CDR1 is SGHNT and CDR2 YYREEE (reference sequence). Losses at the gene ends were 4 bases for V and 1 base for J; bases not matched to a gene: 6. The CDR3 totals 15 residues. The sequenced part of the CDR3 DNA is TGTGCCAGCAGCCAAACCGGGACAGGGAACACTGAA. It translates to CASSQTGTGNTE. The full CDR3 reads CASSQTGTGNTEAFF.

Ten or more counts support this clone. The sequence runs out 3 residues before the end of the CDR3; the remainder is reconstructed from the germline J gene. The chain couples TRBV20-1 to TRBJ1-6; 9 bases are shared with TRBD1. The CDR3 sequence is 14 residues long. Germline trimming cut 3 bases from V and 9 bases from J; bases unmatched to any gene: 6. CDR1 DFQATT and CDR2 SNEGSKA come from the germline V gene (reference sequence). CDR3 DNA (partial): TGCAGTGCTAGGCCGGGACAGGGCAGTTCACCC. This codes for CSARPGQGSSP. The full CDR3 reads CSARPGQGSSPLHF.

CDR3 protein: CASSTGQGQPQHF. CDR3 bases read: TGTGCCAGCTCAACGGGACAGGGGCAGCCC. This sequence joins TRBV18 and TRBJ1-5; 10 bases agree with TRBD1. The sequence runs out 3 residues before the end of the CDR3; the remainder is reconstructed from the germline J gene. The CDR3 consists of 13 residues. CDR1 and CDR2 (germline): KGHSH, LQKENI. The J segment lost 7 bases and the V segment lost 5 bases, leaving 2 bases of the junction unmatched.

This clone was detected many times. CDR3 bases read: TGTGCCAGCAGCTTTTCCGACAGGGAGTACGAG. Protein: CASSFSDREYE. From start to end, the CDR3 is CASSFSDREYEQYF. The chain couples TRBV5-6 to TRBJ2-7; 7 nucleotides line up with TRBD1. The read halts 3 residues ahead of the CDR3 end, with the missing end drawn from the germline J gene. The germline V gene encodes CDR1 SGHDT and CDR2 YYEEEE. The CDR3 runs 14 residues. The ends lost 2 bases at V and 4 bases at J; junction bases unmatched: 6. Full variable domain (rest looked up from reference TRBV5-6 and TRBJ2-7): DAGVTQSPTHLIKTRGQQVTLRCSPKSGHDTVSWYQQALGQGPQFIFQYYEEEERQRGNFPDRFSGHQFPNYSSELNVNALLLGDSALYLCASSFSDREYEQYFGPGTRLTVT.

This clone was detected many times. The CDR3 DNA, read in part, is TGTGCCAGCAGCTTAGCGCCGACAGTCCCCCAGCCC. This encodes CASSLAPTVPQP. The full CDR3 is CASSLAPTVPQPQHF. The V call is TRBV7-9, the J call TRBJ1-5, with D perhaps TRBD1 (5 bases). The CDR3 end is not reached by the read, which stops 3 residues before it; the germline J gene fills it in. This CDR3 has 15 amino acids. Between the trimmed V and J ends, which lost 0 bases and 7 bases, there was a span of 13 bases. CDR1 and CDR2 from the germline V gene are SEHNR and FQNEAQ (reference sequence).

There are many counts of this clone. The CDR3 reads CASSLEGAASHEQFF. The DNA read from the CDR3 is TGCGCCAGCAGCTTGGAGGGGGCCGCTTCGCATGAG. The chain is built from TRBV5-1 and TRBJ2-1; 7 bases line up with TRBD1. Coverage ceases 3 residues before the CDR3 finishes, and the germline J gene fills in the end. This CDR3 has 15 amino acids. The germline V gene encodes CDR1 SGHRS and CDR2 YFSETQ. V shed 0 bases and J 8 bases; nucleotides not matched to a gene: 8.

Only a few counts were recorded for this clone. The CDR3 is cut off 3 residues early in the read; its end comes from the germline J gene. This chain connects TRBV7-2 to TRBJ1-1; 9 bases are a match to TRBD1. This CDR3 is built from 14 residues. CDR1 is SGHTA, CDR2 FQGNSA, per germline. CDR3 protein: CASSLGQGGYGAFF. The DNA read from the CDR3 is TGTGCCAGCAGCTTGGGACAGGGCGGCTATGGC.

This clone appeared many times. The missing CDR3 end, 3 residues past where the read stops, is filled in from the germline J gene. This chain connects TRBV7-8 to TRBJ2-3; TRBD1 aligns across 8 bases. Trimming took 5 bases from V and 4 from J; bases not matched to a gene: 17. From germline, CDR1 is SGHVS and CDR2 FQNEAQ. The length of the CDR3 is 18 residues. The CDR3 bases that were read are TGTGCCAGCAGCCCAACACAGGGGGAGAGTGTCGATGCAGATACG. Amino acid sequence: CASSPTQGESVDADT. The entire CDR3 sequence reads CASSPTQGESVDADTQYF.

This clone was seen ten or more times. The read ends 3 residues shy of where the CDR3 ends; the end is completed using the germline J gene. The chain uses TRBV19 and TRBJ2-7, with D possibly matching TRBD1 (6 bases). CDR1 is LNHDA, CDR2 SQIVND, per germline (reference sequence). Trimming took 5 bases from V and 3 from J, leaving 20 bases between them. CDR3 size: 16 residues. The CDR3 bases that were read are TGTGCCAGTAGTCCACCAAACCCGGACAGCCACTACGAG. The encoded protein is CASSPPNPDSHYE. The full-length CDR3 reads as CASSPPNPDSHYEQYF.

In this sample, this clone turned up many times. The CDR3 extends 3 residues past the end of the read, so its final part is completed from the germline J gene. This sequence joins TRBV20-1 and TRBJ2-5, with TRBD2 identical over 8 bases. There are 14 residues in the CDR3. Germline V gives CDR1 DFQATT, CDR2 SNEGSKA (reference sequence). Unmatched junction bases numbered 5, after V lost 0 bases and J lost 5 bases. Here the CDR3 reads CSARDPRGGETQYF. The part of the CDR3 DNA that was read is TGCAGTGCTAGAGACCCACGGGGGGGGGAGACC.

By sample share, this clone is medium-sized. The read gets to within 3 residues of the CDR3 end, and the germline J gene fills in the rest. V gene TRBV19 combines with J gene TRBJ2-2, with D hard to call. CDR1 and CDR2 (germline): LNHDA, SQIVND (reference sequence). The CDR3 is made up of 14 amino acids. The V end was cut by 7 bases, the J end by 0 bases, with 9 bases between. The sequenced CDR3 bases are TGTGCCAGTAAGTGGGCTCCGAACACCGGGGAG. Translation: CASKWAPNTGE. The whole CDR3 reads CASKWAPNTGELFF.

Many counts were recorded for this clone. The sequenced fragment ends 3 residues before the CDR3 boundary, so the rest is inferred from the germline J gene. The gene calls are TRBV20-1 and TRBJ1-2, with 9 bases that match TRBD1. This CDR3 has 13 residues. Germline-derived CDR1 and CDR2 are DFQATT and SNEGSKA (reference sequence). V lost 5 bases, J lost 4 bases, and 5 bases stayed unmatched. CDR3: CSAWGTGPYGYTF. The CDR3 DNA, read in part, is TGCAGTGCTTGGGGGACAGGGCCCTATGGC.

This clone was observed many times. The read terminates 3 residues before the CDR3 end, so the remaining end is supplied by the germline J gene. This chain joins TRBV7-2 and TRBJ1-1, with 8 bases identical to TRBD1. The CDR3 is 14 amino acids. Germline V CDR1 and CDR2: SGHTA, FQGNSA. After removal of 2 bases from V and 5 bases from J, the junction contained 4 bases not matched to a gene. The CDR3 reads CASSLQGARTEAFF. The CDR3 DNA, read in part, is TGTGCCAGCAGCTTACAGGGGGCGCGTACTGAA.

This clone was observed many times. It may be a read error: a sequence one base away is much more abundant. The CDR3 goes on 3 residues after the read ends, and that part is filled in from the germline J gene. The V and J genes are TRBV20-1 and TRBJ2-2, with D maybe TRBD1 (6 bases). CDR1 DFQATT and CDR2 SNEGSKA come from the germline V gene (reference sequence). This CDR3 has 13 residues. V dropped 3 bases and J dropped 7 bases, with 12 bases sitting between them. The CDR3: CSASRAGVGELFF. The DNA read from the CDR3 is TGCAGTGCTAGCAGGGCAGGGGTCGGGGAG.

This clone showed up many times. Read data end 3 residues before the CDR3 end; the end is taken from the germline J gene. This chain uses TRBV6-2 or TRBV6-3 with TRBJ1-5, with 8 bases that match TRBD1. V shed 2 bases and J 7 bases; nucleotides not matched to a gene: 4. CDR1 is MNHEY, CDR2 SVGEGT, per germline. This CDR3 is built from 14 residues. The sequenced CDR3 bases are TGTGCCAGCAGTTACCGGCAGGGGGCCCAGCCC. The encoded protein is CASSYRQGAQP. The CDR3 in its entirety is CASSYRQGAQPQHF.

This clone was seen a handful of times. Read coverage stops 3 residues before the CDR3 terminus; the germline J gene supplies the remainder. The chain joins TRBV18 to TRBJ2-7; 8 bases are shared with TRBD1. Germline lookup yields CDR1 KGHSH and CDR2 LQKENI. The CDR3 runs 15 residues. J gave up 5 bases and V 0 bases, and 6 bases lay outside the gene matches. The chain's CDR3 is CASSPPDRASHEQYF. The sequenced CDR3 bases are TGTGCCAGCTCACCACCGGACAGGGCAAGCCACGAG.

This clone showed up many times. The read terminates 3 residues before the CDR3 end, so the remaining end is supplied by the germline J gene. The chain carries TRBV5-1 and TRBJ2-7, with 7 bases that match TRBD1. V was pared by 4 bases and J by 4 bases, with 11 bases of the junction left unmatched. The germline V gene encodes CDR1 SGHRS and CDR2 YFSETQ. CDR3 size: 15 residues. This chain's CDR3 is CASSPTDPTGYEQYF. CDR3 bases read: TGCGCCAGCAGCCCCACCGATCCGACAGGGTACGAG. The variable domain in full, with the rest retrieved from reference TRBV5-1 and TRBJ2-7, is KAGVTQTPRYLIKTRGQQVTLSCSPISGHRSVSWYQQTPGQGLQFLFEYFSETQRNKGNFPGRFSGRQFSNSRSEMNVSTLELGDSALYLCASSPTDPTGYEQYFGPGTRLTVT.

This clone was counted ten times or more. The sequenced fragment ends 3 residues before the CDR3 boundary, so the rest is inferred from the germline J gene. The chain combines TRBV5-1 with TRBJ2-1, with 8 bases aligning to TRBD1. This CDR3 is built from 16 residues. Germline V CDR1 and CDR2: SGHRS, YFSETQ. The V gene end was trimmed by 2 bases and the J gene end by 3 bases; junction bases not matched to a gene: 7. The CDR3 protein is CASSFPGGFFYNEQFF. Partial CDR3 DNA: TGCGCCAGCAGCTTCCCAGGGGGCTTTTTCTACAATGAG.

This clone was recorded many times. The read terminates 3 residues ahead of where the CDR3 ends, so the germline J gene completes it. J is TRBJ1-6 and V is TRBV7-9; D not certain. The CDR3 has 14 amino acids. The V and J ends lost 6 bases and 5 bases respectively, with 11 bases between them. CDR1 SEHNR and CDR2 FQNEAQ come from the germline V gene (reference sequence). The CDR3 reads CASSFTEDNSPLHF. Incomplete CDR3 DNA: TGTGCCAGCAGTTTTACAGAGGATAATTCACCC.

There are many counts of this clone. The CDR3 end is not reached by the read, which stops 3 residues before it; the germline J gene fills it in. The chain combines TRBV12-3 or TRBV12-4 with TRBJ1-4, with 7 bases identical to TRBD1. The CDR3 covers 15 residues. V shed 3 bases, J shed 4 bases, and the junction held 5 bases outside the gene matches. Partial CDR3 DNA: TGTGCCAGCAGTTTTCGGACAGGCCTTAATGAAAAA. As protein: CASSFRTGLNEK. The CDR3 reads in full as CASSFRTGLNEKLFF.

This clone was seen at least ten times. The read ends 3 residues before the CDR3 terminus; that terminus is restored from the germline J gene. The V call is TRBV5-6, the J call TRBJ2-7, with 8 bases identical to TRBD1. This CDR3 spans 15 amino acids. Trimming removed 5 bases from V and 3 bases from J; junction bases left unmatched: 10. CDR1 SGHDT and CDR2 YYEEEE come from the germline V gene. CDR3 bases read: TGTGCCAGCAGTTTCTCGGGACAGGAGGGCTACGAG. Encoded protein: CASSFSGQEGYE. The full CDR3 is CASSFSGQEGYEQYF.